Following are 11 T cell receptor beta chains from one sample sequenced in a study of cytomegalovirus exposure and HLA in healthy donors. The PCR contained 60 Vbeta and 13 Jbeta primers. Assay: immunoSEQ multiplex PCR; the TCRdb copy retains only in-frame clones and omits some. Of 100,000 or so clones listed, 83% were seen once; the top ten hold approximately 2.4%. Sequencing input: PBMCs. All receptors come from a man aged 40-55 years in good health and CMV-seronegative.

The chain is built from TRBV23-1 and TRBJ2-7; 7 positions agree with TRBD2. TRBV23-1 is an open reading frame whose function is uncertain. The junction had 10 bases not matched to a gene; V was cut back by 0 bases and J by 5 bases. The CDR3 is 16 residues long. CDR3 in DNA: TGCGCCAGCAGTCAATCGAGGGAGGGAGGTATCGACGAGCAGTACTTC. It specifies CASSQSREGGIDEQYF.

This chain links TRBV4-3 with TRBJ2-7, with D perhaps TRBD1 (6 bases). V dropped 3 bases and J dropped 7 bases, with 19 bases sitting between them. Germline assignment: CDR1 LGHNA and CDR2 YSLEER. The length of the CDR3 is 15 residues. CDR3 nucleotides: TGCGCCAGCAGCCACAACCTCCGTGGGGGCCGTGAGCAGTACTTC. The encoded protein is CASSHNLRGGREQYF.

This clone was observed a single time. V is TRBV27 and J is TRBJ2-7; 7 bases are a match to TRBD2. CDR3 size: 15 residues. With V trimmed by 6 bases and J by 3 bases, 11 bases remained unmatched. Germline V CDR1 and CDR2: MNHEY, SMNVEV (reference sequence). The CDR3: CASSLAWTGGYEQYF. Here the CDR3 DNA reads TGTGCCAGCAGCCTCGCTTGGACGGGGGGCTACGAGCAGTACTTC.

This clone was counted only a few times. This chain connects TRBV6-5 to TRBJ2-1; possible D gene TRBD2, 5 bases. Trimming removed 6 bases from V and 0 bases from J, with 9 bases in between. This CDR3 has 14 residues. Germline V gives CDR1 MNHEY, CDR2 SVGAGI. DNA for the CDR3: TGTGCCAGCAGCCGGGGAAGCTCCTACAATGAGCAGTTCTTC. Amino acid sequence: CASSRGSSYNEQFF.

V usage is TRBV12-5 and J usage is TRBJ1-2; TRBD1 agrees at 7 bases. The V segment lost 6 bases and the J segment 4 bases; nucleotides outside the gene matches: 8. This CDR3 is built from 14 residues. Germline V gives CDR1 LGHNT, CDR2 FRNRAP. The CDR3 DNA reads TGTGCTAGTGGCATTCCGGGACAGATCTATGGCTACACCTTC. Translating gives CASGIPGQIYGYTF. The full variable domain, its missing parts supplied by reference TRBV12-5 and TRBJ1-2, is DARVTQTPRHKVTEMGQEVTMRCQPILGHNTVFWYRQTMMQGLELLAYFRNRAPLDDSGMPKDRFSAEMPDATLATLKIQPSEPRDSAVYFCASGIPGQIYGYTFGSGTRLTVV.

The V call is TRBV2, the J call TRBJ1-3, with D possibly TRBD1 on 5 matching bases. Germline V gene lookup returns CDR1 SNHLY and CDR2 FYNNEI. The CDR3 consists of 14 residues. Trimming stripped 8 bases from V and 0 bases from J, with 11 bases between. For the CDR3, the DNA is TGTGCCAGCCTTACAGGCTTCTCTGGAAACACCATATATTTT. Protein: CASLTGFSGNTIYF.

This chain links TRBV5-1 with TRBJ1-2; 8 bases are a match to TRBD1. This CDR3 region has 16 residues. The V and J ends lost 2 bases and 6 bases, in that order; junction bases with no gene match: 12. The germline CDR1 and CDR2 sequences are SGHRS and YFSETQ. For the CDR3, the DNA is TGCGCCAGCAGCTTTACTTCCTCCAGGGGGCCGGATGGCTACACCTTC. This encodes CASSFTSSRGPDGYTF.

The chain employs TRBV9 and TRBJ2-1; 9 bases are shared with TRBD1. J gave up 7 bases and V 0 bases, and 11 bases lay outside the gene matches. Per germline, CDR1 SGDLS and CDR2 YYNGEE. The CDR3 has 17 amino acids. The CDR3 DNA sequence: TGTGCCAGCAGCGTAGACCCGACAGGGGGGGAAAGAAATGAGCAGTTCTTC. It yields the protein CASSVDPTGGERNEQFF.

This clone was picked up one time. The chain couples TRBV6-1 to TRBJ1-5; D might be TRBD1 (5 bases). Germline CDR1 and CDR2: MNHNS and SASEGT. V shed 6 bases and J shed 2 bases, with 14 bases lying between them. This CDR3 comprises 15 residues. DNA for the CDR3: TGTGCCAGCAGCTTACGGGTAGGGGGCAATCAGCCCCAGCATTTT. Its protein is CASSLRVGGNQPQHF.

The chain employs TRBV9 and TRBJ2-7, with 9 nucleotides matching TRBD1. CDR1 SGDLS and CDR2 YYNGEE come from the germline V gene. This CDR3 is built from 15 residues. Trimming cost V 2 bases and J 5 bases; bases outside gene matches: 8. CDR3 region: CASSVMDRGRDEQYF. CDR3 DNA: TGTGCCAGCAGCGTGATGGACAGGGGACGGGACGAGCAGTACTTC.

The V gene is TRBV5-4, the J gene TRBJ2-1; 8 bases are a match to TRBD2. This CDR3 has 16 amino acids. Germline lookup yields CDR1 SGHNT and CDR2 YYREEE (reference sequence). V shed 1 base and J 3 bases; nucleotides not matched to a gene: 6. The CDR3 reads CASSLSGGGHYNEQFF. DNA of the CDR3: TGTGCCAGCAGCTTGTCCGGCGGGGGGCACTACAATGAGCAGTTCTTC.